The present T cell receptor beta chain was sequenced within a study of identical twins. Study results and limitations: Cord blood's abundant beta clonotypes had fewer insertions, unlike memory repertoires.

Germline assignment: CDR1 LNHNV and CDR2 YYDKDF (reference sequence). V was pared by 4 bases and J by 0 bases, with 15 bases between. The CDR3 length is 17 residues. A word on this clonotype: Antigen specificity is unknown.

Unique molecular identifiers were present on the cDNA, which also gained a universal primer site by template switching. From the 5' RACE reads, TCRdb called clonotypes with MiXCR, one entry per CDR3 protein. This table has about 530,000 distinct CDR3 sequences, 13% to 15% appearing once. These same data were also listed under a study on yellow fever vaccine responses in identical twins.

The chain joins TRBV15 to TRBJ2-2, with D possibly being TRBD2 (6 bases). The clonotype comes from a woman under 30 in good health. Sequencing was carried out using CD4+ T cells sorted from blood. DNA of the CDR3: TGTGCCACCAGCACTCGCCTTTGGGGGGCGAACACCGGGGAGCTGTTTTTT. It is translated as CATSTRLWGANTGELFF.